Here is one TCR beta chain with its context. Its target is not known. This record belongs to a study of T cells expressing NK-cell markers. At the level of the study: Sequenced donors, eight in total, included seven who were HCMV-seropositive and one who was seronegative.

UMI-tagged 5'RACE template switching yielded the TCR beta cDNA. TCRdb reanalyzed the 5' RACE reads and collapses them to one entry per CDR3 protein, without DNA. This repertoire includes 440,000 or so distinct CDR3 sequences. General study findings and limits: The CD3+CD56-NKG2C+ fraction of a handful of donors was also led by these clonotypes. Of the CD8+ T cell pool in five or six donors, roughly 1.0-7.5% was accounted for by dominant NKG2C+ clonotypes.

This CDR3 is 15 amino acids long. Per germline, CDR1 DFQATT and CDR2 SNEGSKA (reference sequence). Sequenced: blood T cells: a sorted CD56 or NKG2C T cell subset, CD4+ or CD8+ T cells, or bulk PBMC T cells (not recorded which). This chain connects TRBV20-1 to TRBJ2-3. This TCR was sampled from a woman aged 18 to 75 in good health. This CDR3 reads CSAIQDERNTDTQYF.